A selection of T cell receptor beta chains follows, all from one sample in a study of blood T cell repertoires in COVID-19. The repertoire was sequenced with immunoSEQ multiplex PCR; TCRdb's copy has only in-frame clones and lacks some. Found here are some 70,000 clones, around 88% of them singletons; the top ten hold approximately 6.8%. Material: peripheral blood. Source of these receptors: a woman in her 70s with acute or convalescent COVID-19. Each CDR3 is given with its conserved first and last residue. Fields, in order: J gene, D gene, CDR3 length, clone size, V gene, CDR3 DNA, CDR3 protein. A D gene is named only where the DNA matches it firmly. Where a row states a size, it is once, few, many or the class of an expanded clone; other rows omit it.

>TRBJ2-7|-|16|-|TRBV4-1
TGCGCCAGCAGCCAAGCCAACATGGTGGTATTTGGCGAGCAGTACTTC
CASSQANMVVFGEQYF
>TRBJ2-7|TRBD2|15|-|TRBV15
TGTGCCACCAGCAGAGGTCCTAGCGGGATTTACGAGCAGTACTTC
CATSRGPSGIYEQYF
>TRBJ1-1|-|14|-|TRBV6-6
TGTGCCAGCAGTTACGATCTGGCTAGCTTGGAAGCTTTCTTT
CASSYDLASLEAFF
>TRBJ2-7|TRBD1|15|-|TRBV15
TGTGCCACCAGCAGAGAGGACAGGTTCTCCTACGAGCAGTACTTC
CATSREDRFSYEQYF
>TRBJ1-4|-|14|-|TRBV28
TGTGCCAGCAGCCCACCTTCGCTCGGGGAAAAACTGTTTTTT
CASSPPSLGEKLFF
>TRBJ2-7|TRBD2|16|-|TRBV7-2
TGTGCCAGCAGCTTTAGGACTAGCGGGAGGGGAGGGGAGCAGTACTTC
CASSFRTSGRGGEQYF
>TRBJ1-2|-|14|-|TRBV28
TGTGCCAGCAGCCCTCCGGGAGCTAACTATGGCTACACCTTC
CASSPPGANYGYTF
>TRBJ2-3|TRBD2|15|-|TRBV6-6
TGTGCCAGCACTTTGCCGGGGGGGGGCACAGATACGCAGTATTTT
CASTLPGGGTDTQYF
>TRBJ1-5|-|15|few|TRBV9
TGTGCCAGCAGCTCAGAGGGGAGGGGCAATCAGCCCCAGCATTTT
CASSSEGRGNQPQHF
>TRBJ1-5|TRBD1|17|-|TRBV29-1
TGCAGCGGGGTCCCGGGACAGGGGTTGGATAGCAATCAGCCCCAGCATTTT
CSGVPGQGLDSNQPQHF